A single sample is the source of the 24 T cell receptor beta chains below, sequenced in a study of blood T cells in healthy people across ages. Then a second PCR, running about 6 to 11 cycles, was carried out with a sample-barcoded 5' primer and a J-beta primer mix. TCRdb ran MiXCR on the 5' RACE reads and lists one entry per CDR3 protein. The sample holds more than 1 million distinct CDR3 sequences, over 35% seen once. Sequenced sample: blood. The origin of the receptors is a woman in her sixties or seventies in good health.

The chain joins TRBV18 to TRBJ2-1; a possible D gene is TRBD2 (6 bases). The CDR3 is 15 residues long. Germline V lookup: CDR1 KGHSH, CDR2 LQKENI. V lost 3 bases to trimming and J lost 9 bases, with 18 bases between them. CDR3 loop: CASSPGLATRSEQFF. The CDR3 region has the DNA TGTGCCAGCTCACCGGGGCTAGCGACCCGGAGTGAGCAGTTCTTC.

This clonotype appeared a few times. This sequence joins TRBV25-1 and TRBJ1-2; 8 bases are a match to TRBD1. The V gene's germline CDR1 is MGHDK and CDR2 SYGVNS. The V gene end was trimmed by 4 bases and the J gene end by 6 bases; junction bases not matched to a gene: 10. This CDR3 spans 15 amino acids. The CDR3 loop is CASSAHPQGANGYTF. The CDR3 bases are TGTGCCAGCAGTGCCCACCCTCAGGGGGCAAATGGCTACACCTTC.

This clonotype was counted between two and nine times. CDR3 sequence (DNA): TGTGCCAGCAGTTATCCGGAAGCGTACGAGCAGTACTTC. Amino acid sequence: CASSYPEAYEQYF. J is TRBJ2-7 and V is TRBV28; no reliable D call. Germline-derived CDR1 and CDR2 are MDHEN and SYDVKM. The CDR3 extends over 13 amino acids. V lost 4 bases, J lost 4 bases, and 11 bases lay in between.

There are a few counts of this clonotype. The chain has TRBV6-2 or TRBV6-3 and TRBJ2-2; D may be TRBD1 or TRBD2 (5 bases each). CDR1 is MNHEY, CDR2 SVGEGT, per germline. The length of the CDR3 is 17 residues. With 4 bases removed from V and 4 bases from J, the gap between germline ends came to 19 bases. The CDR3 DNA reads TGTGCCAGCAGTTCTAGGACCGGGGCCCTGAGCACCGGGGAGCTGTTTTTT. Amino acids: CASSSRTGALSTGELFF.

This clonotype has a handful of counts. The chain links TRBV7-3 to TRBJ2-5; TRBD2 aligns across 7 bases. CDR3 size: 15 residues. V was clipped by 5 bases and J by 11 bases; unmatched bases: 17. Germline V lookup: CDR1 SGHTA, CDR2 FQGTGA. The DNA of the CDR3 is TGTGCCAGCAGCCTCACAGCGGGACTCTACAGTGAGCAGTACTTC. The encoded protein is CASSLTAGLYSEQYF. The whole variable domain, filled in from reference TRBV7-3 and TRBJ2-5, reads GAGVSQTPSNKVTEKGKYVELRCDPISGHTALYWYRQSLGQGPEFLIYFQGTGAADDSGLPNDRFFAVRPEGSVSTLKIQRTERGDSAVYLCASSLTAGLYSEQYFGPGTRLLVL.

This clonotype was detected a few times. The rearrangement links TRBV7-9 to TRBJ2-1; TRBD2 might be the D (6 bases). The CDR3 runs 16 residues. The germline V gene has CDR1 SEHNR and CDR2 FQNEAQ (reference sequence). V lost 4 bases to trimming and J lost 1 base, with 14 bases between them. The CDR3 loop reads CASSSQTRPSYNEQFF. The CDR3 nucleotides are TGTGCCAGCAGCTCACAGACTAGACCATCCTACAATGAGCAGTTCTTC.

The V gene is TRBV6-2 or TRBV6-3, the J gene TRBJ2-5, with a weak D call TRBD2 (5 bases). V lost 2 bases to trimming and J lost 11 bases, with 15 bases between them. CDR3 length equals 13 residues. CDR1 is MNHEY, CDR2 SVGEGT, per germline. DNA for the CDR3: TGTGCCAGCAGTTACGGGCCCGGGCTAGCTCAGTACTTC. Translating it yields CASSYGPGLAQYF.

V usage is TRBV12-3 or TRBV12-4 and J usage is TRBJ2-3; D unclear. The V gene lost 2 bases and the J gene lost 5 bases, with 5 bases spanning the gap. The CDR3 runs to 12 residues. The DNA for the CDR3 is TGTGCCAGCAGTTTAAGGATAGATACGCAGTATTTT. Amino acids: CASSLRIDTQYF.

A word on this clonotype: Mismatch with germline at one junction end may stem from a read error. The chain links TRBV5-1 to TRBJ2-7, with D perhaps matching TRBD1 (6 bases). Germline V gives CDR1 SGHRS, CDR2 YFSETQ. This CDR3 has 13 amino acids. The CDR3 DNA sequence: TGCGCCAGCAGCTTGGGGACAGCTGACGAGCGGTACTTC. It translates to CASSLGTADERYF.

This clonotype has only a few counts. This rearrangement joins TRBV11-2 to TRBJ2-3, with TRBD1 as a possible D gene (6 bases). CDR1 is SGHAT and CDR2 is FQNNGV in the germline V gene. V lost 5 bases and J 5 bases, leaving 14 bases between the germline ends. CDR3 length equals 14 residues. CDR3 protein: CASSLTGLGDTQYF. CDR3 in DNA: TGTGCCAGCAGCCTTACAGGGCTCGGAGATACGCAGTATTTT.

This clonotype was seen a few times. J is TRBJ2-7 and V is TRBV19; TRBD1 matches at 9 bases. CDR3 length: 16 residues. With V trimmed by 5 bases and J by 0 bases, 8 bases remained unmatched. CDR1 and CDR2 from the germline V gene are LNHDA and SQIVND (reference sequence). CDR3 region: CASSSRGTGSSYEQYF. The CDR3 region has the DNA TGTGCCAGTAGTTCACGTGGGACAGGGAGCTCCTACGAGCAGTACTTC.

The J gene is TRBJ2-7, the V gene TRBV10-3; 8 bases map to TRBD2. Germline V gene data show CDR1 as ENHRY and CDR2 as SYGVKD. The CDR3 has 15 residues. Trimming took 4 bases from V and 7 from J; bases not matched to a gene: 12. The CDR3 region is CAISGIAGWDNEQYF. The DNA for the CDR3 is TGTGCCATCAGTGGAATAGCGGGGTGGGACAATGAGCAGTACTTC.

This clonotype was detected a few times. This sequence joins TRBV2 and TRBJ2-1, with 13 bases identical to TRBD2. CDR1 is SNHLY and CDR2 is FYNNEI in the germline V gene. This CDR3 has 14 amino acids. J lost 7 bases, V lost 8 bases, and 5 bases had no gene match. The CDR3, as DNA: TGTGCCAGCGCCCGGACTAGCGGGAGAAATGAGCAGTTCTTC. Translated, it gives CASARTSGRNEQFF.

The rearrangement uses TRBV28 and TRBJ2-1; D gene ambiguous. The CDR3 totals 11 residues. The V gene's germline CDR1 is MDHEN and CDR2 SYDVKM. V lost 10 bases and J lost 7, with 11 bases in between. CDR3 amino acids: CAIVSGNEQFF. The DNA for the CDR3 is TGTGCCATCGTGAGTGGGAATGAGCAGTTCTTC. The variable domain in full, completed from reference TRBV28 and TRBJ2-1, reads DVKVTQSSRYLVKRTGEKVFLECVQDMDHENMFWYRQDPGLGLRLIYFSYDVKMKEKGDIPEGYSVSREKKERFSLILESASTNQTSMYLCAIVSGNEQFFGPGTRLTVL.

The chain combines TRBV2 with TRBJ2-2; D gene ambiguous. The germline V gene has CDR1 SNHLY and CDR2 FYNNEI. The CDR3 contains 13 residues. The V end lost 6 bases, the J end lost 4 bases, and 9 bases lay between the germline ends. The CDR3 nucleotides are TGTGCCAGCAGGGCCCTAGGCACCGGGGAGCTGTTTTTT. Residues: CASRALGTGELFF. The full variable domain, with the rest looked up from reference TRBV2 and TRBJ2-2, is EPEVTQTPSHQVTQMGQEVILRCVPISNHLYFYWYRQILGQKVEFLVSFYNNEISEKSEIFDDQFSVERPDGSNFTLKIRSTKLEDSAMYFCASRALGTGELFFGEGSRLTVL.

The J gene is TRBJ2-1, the V gene TRBV9, with D unresolved. The V gene's germline CDR1 is SGDLS and CDR2 YYNGEE. The V gene lost 3 bases and the J gene lost 0 bases, with 16 bases spanning the gap. CDR3 length equals 17 residues. Here the CDR3 DNA reads TGTGCCAGCAGCGACGATCCTAACCGAGGCTCCTACAATGAGCAGTTCTTC. Translated, it gives CASSDDPNRGSYNEQFF.

The chain employs TRBV15 and TRBJ2-5; D is possibly TRBD2 (6 bases). The CDR3 length is 15 residues. V lost 0 bases, J lost 4 bases, and 12 bases lay in between. Looked up from germline, CDR1 is LNHNV and CDR2 is YYDKDF (reference sequence). CDR3 sequence (DNA): TGTGCCACCAGCAGAGACGGGACTGGCAGAGAGACCCAGTACTTC. This translates into CATSRDGTGRETQYF.

This clonotype was picked up a small number of times. CDR3: CAISGDNSYEQYF. CDR3 DNA: TGTGCCATCAGTGGCGACAACTCCTACGAGCAGTACTTC. This sequence joins TRBV10-3 and TRBJ2-7; D is unresolved. This CDR3 is 13 amino acids long. V lost 4 bases to trimming and J lost 0 bases, with 7 bases between them. Germline values: CDR1 ENHRY, CDR2 SYGVKD.

The table lists this clonotype with a few counts. V usage is TRBV28 and J usage is TRBJ2-7, with 7 positions matching TRBD1. Germline CDR1 is MDHEN and CDR2 is SYDVKM. There are 14 residues in the CDR3. The V segment lost 6 bases and the J segment 2 bases; nucleotides outside the gene matches: 7. For the CDR3, the DNA is TGTGCCAGCAGGTTAAGGGGGCCTCCCTACGAGCAGTACTTC. It translates to CASRLRGPPYEQYF.

Note on this clonotype: A read error is possible here, since a much larger clone lies one base away. The gene calls are TRBV27 and TRBJ2-7; D is uncertain. The CDR3 has 13 amino acids. Trimming removed 8 bases at V and 1 base at J, with 12 bases between. Germline V lookup: CDR1 MNHEY, CDR2 SMNVEV (reference sequence). The CDR3 DNA reads as TGTGCCAGCGGCCCAAGAGGATCCTACGAGCAGTACTTC. It specifies CASGPRGSYEQYF.

CDR3 loop: CASSLRAGGPWEQFF. CDR3 coding DNA: TGTGCCAGCAGCTTAAGGGCGGGAGGGCCGTGGGAGCAGTTCTTC. This chain joins TRBV7-3 and TRBJ2-1; 9 bases line up with TRBD2. J was trimmed by 10 bases and V by 1 base; bases with no gene match: 8. Germline V lookup: CDR1 SGHTA, CDR2 FQGTGA. CDR3 length equals 15 residues.

The V and J genes are TRBV4-1 and TRBJ2-3, with TRBD1 matching 10 bases. Germline V gene data show CDR1 as MGHRA and CDR2 as YSYEKL. The CDR3 spans 19 residues. V shed 0 bases, J shed 2 bases, and the junction held 11 bases outside the gene matches. DNA for the CDR3: TGCGCCAGCAGCCAAGAAAGAGGGACAGGGGCGCCAGACACAGATACGCAGTATTTT. This encodes CASSQERGTGAPDTDTQYF.

This chain connects TRBV20-1 to TRBJ2-3, with TRBD2 matching 11 bases. From germline, CDR1 is DFQATT and CDR2 SNEGSKA (reference sequence). Losses at the gene ends were 3 bases for V and 2 bases for J; bases not matched to a gene: 4. CDR3 size: 15 residues. This CDR3 is CSARGTSGFTDTQYF. DNA of the CDR3: TGCAGTGCTAGGGGGACTAGCGGTTTCACAGATACGCAGTATTTT.

This clonotype has a count of ten or more. The V call is TRBV20-1, the J call TRBJ2-3, with 14 bases identical to TRBD2. This CDR3 is built from 14 residues. Trimming removed 5 bases from V and 8 bases from J; junction bases left unmatched: 6. Germline CDR1 and CDR2: DFQATT and SNEGSKA (reference sequence). CDR3 sequence reads: CSAGTSGSIGTQYF. CDR3 DNA: TGCAGTGCTGGGACTAGCGGGAGTATTGGTACGCAGTATTTT.